This T cell receptor (beta chain) is from a study of T cells after yellow fever vaccination. Study summary: Preparation of the low-cell-number fractions used SMART-Seq v4 Ultra Low Input. Findings of the study overall: Boosting was followed by the reappearance of most primary-vaccination clones (just under 97% CD4, about 88% CD8). There was a possibility that FACS-sorted repertoires contained abundant clonotypes contaminating from the bulk population.

The CDR3 contains 15 residues. Germline V gene lookup returns CDR1 MNHNS and CDR2 SASEGT. V lost 0 bases to trimming and J lost 1 base; unmatched junction nucleotides: 0. Using its own MiXCR run on the 5' RACE reads, TCRdb lists one record per CDR3 protein. Altogether about 74,000 distinct CDR3 sequences are present, 7.1% being singletons, with the ten largest covering roughly 35%. This clonotype was seen repeatedly, ten times or more. Antigen: not known. The sequencing used CD8+ T cells sorted from PBMCs, collected around 5 days after the first yellow fever vaccination. This chain joins TRBV6-1 and TRBJ2-5; 9 bases fit TRBD1. The sequence was collected from a man in his late teens or twenties who received the YFV17D yellow fever vaccine. The CDR3 loop is CASSEATGGQETQYF. The CDR3 DNA reads as TGTGCCAGCAGTGAAGCGACAGGGGGCCAAGAGACCCAGTACTTC.